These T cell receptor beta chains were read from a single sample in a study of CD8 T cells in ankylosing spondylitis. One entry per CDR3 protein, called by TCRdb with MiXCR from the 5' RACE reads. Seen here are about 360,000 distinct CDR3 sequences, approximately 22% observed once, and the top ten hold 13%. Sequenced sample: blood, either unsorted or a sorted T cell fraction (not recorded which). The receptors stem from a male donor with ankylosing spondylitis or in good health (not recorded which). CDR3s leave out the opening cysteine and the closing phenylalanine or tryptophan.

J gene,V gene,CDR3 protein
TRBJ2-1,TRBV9,ASSSPLRGGHEQF
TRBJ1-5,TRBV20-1,SARPMEGDQPQH
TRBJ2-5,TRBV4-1,ASSQELATLSEEGTQY
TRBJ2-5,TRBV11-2,ASSLGGFQETQY
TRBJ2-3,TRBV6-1,ASNHEAIAAGGDTQY
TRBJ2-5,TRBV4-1,ASSQVTGQETQY
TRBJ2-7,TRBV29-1,SAIYRTRNEQY
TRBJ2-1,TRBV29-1,SVILVGQNNEQF
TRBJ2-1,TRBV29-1,SVETQESYNEQF
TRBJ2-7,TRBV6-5,ASTVRPGEQY
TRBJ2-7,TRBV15,ATRGRSSYEQY
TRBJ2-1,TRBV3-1,ASSQPSSGANEQF
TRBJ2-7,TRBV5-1,ASTSTGGLGEQY
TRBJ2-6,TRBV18,ASSPFPTLSGANVLT
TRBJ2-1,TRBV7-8,ASSFETGTGSNEQF
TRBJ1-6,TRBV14,ASSQIRDSPLH
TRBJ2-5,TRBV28,ASSLSREGQETQY
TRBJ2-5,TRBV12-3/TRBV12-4,ASSPSLGRGGLETQY
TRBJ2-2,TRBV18,ASSLDTSNTGELF
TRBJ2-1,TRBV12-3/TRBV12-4,ASSLRGPPAGF
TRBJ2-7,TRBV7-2,ASSSGLAGSSYEQY
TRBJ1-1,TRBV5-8,ASSLISNTEAF
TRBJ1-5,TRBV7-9,ASSLDRGPQH
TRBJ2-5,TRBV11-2,ASSLDASGKETQY
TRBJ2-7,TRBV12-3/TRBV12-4,ASSQGLEQY
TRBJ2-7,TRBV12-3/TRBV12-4,ASRPTGEGFEQY
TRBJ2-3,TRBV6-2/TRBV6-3,ASSTGTSGGADTQY
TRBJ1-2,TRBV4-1,ASSQLPSGTHGYT
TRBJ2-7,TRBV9,ASSTLGGGNGDEQY
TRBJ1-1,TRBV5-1,ASRQHQGAEAF
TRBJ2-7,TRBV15,ATSRTGTYYEQY
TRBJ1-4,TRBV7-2,ASSLAGGKLF
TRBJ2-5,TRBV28,ASAGWETQY
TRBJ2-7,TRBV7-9,ASSRQETYEQY
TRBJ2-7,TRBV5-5,ASSLARYEQY
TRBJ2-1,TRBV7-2,ASSAGGHEQF
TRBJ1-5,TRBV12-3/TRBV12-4,ASSFGGTFSNQPQH
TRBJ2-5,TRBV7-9,ASSLGPGGVQETQY
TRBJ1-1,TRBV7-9,ASSLDGRTEAF
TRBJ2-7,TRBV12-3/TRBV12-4,ASKIGTEQY
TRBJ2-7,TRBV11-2,ASSLEAEYGEFDAYEQY
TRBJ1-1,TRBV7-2,ASRNSGNTEAF
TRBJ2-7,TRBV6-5,ASSLGRTSYEQY
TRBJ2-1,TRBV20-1,SAREGLGTYNEQF
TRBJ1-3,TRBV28,ASSPDRGEGNTIY
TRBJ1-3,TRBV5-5,ASSFSQGNGNTIY
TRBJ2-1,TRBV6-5,ASSNDQTVEF
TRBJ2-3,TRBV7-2,ASSSTPLAGNTQY
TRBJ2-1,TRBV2,ASTGQGGNEQF
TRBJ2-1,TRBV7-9,ASSLVGGLNNEQF
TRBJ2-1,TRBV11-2,ASSQSGGPYYNEQF
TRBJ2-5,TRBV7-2,AQRASSQETQY
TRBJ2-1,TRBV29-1,SVDRGGLYELF
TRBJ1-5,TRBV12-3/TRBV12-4,ASTLGNAGLNQPQH
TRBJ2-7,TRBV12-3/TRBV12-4,ASRLQGHEQY